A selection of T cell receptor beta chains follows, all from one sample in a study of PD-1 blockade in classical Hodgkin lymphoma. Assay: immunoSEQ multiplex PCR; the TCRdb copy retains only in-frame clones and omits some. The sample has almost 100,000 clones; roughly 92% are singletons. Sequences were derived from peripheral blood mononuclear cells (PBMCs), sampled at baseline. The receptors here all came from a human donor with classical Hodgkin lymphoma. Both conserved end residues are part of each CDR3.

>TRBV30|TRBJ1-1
CAWKSWNTEAFF
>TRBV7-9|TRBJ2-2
CASSTSGTANTGELFF
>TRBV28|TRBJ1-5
CASSSGQASNQPQHF
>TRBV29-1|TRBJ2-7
CSVSPDRVGYEQYF
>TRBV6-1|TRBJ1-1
CASSHRDRGGEAFF
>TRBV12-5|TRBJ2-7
CASGLGQYSYEQYF
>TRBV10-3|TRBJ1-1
CAISARGETEAFF
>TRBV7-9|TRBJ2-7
CASSLVAGLAGSYEQYF
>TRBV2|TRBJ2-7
CASSWTSPTYEQYF
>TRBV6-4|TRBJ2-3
CASSDSKWGLHGDTQYF
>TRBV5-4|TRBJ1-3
CASSLYGNTIYF
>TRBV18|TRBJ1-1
CASSPNFDTEAFF
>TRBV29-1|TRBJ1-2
CSVEERSGGYTF
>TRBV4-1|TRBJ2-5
CASSQAPLGRETQYF
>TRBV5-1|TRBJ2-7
CASSSQVSYEQYF
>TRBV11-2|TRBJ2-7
CASSSGISYEQYF
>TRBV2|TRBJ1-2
CASNFRTGGAGYGYTF
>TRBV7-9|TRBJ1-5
CASTRGDQPQHF
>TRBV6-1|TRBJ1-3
CASSPTGGPGNTIYF
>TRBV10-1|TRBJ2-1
CASRGGQGLSSYNEQFF
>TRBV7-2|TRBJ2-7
CASSLTATYEQYF
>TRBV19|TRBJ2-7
CASSWLPGEQYF
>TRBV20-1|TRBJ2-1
CSARTPNEQFF
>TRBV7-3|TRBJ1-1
CASSLSGVATEAFF
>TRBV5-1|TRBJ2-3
CASSLAGADTQYF
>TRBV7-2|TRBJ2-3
CASSLGGLPTAFTDTQYF
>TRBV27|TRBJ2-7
CASSRMEGRNEQYF
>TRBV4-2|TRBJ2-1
CASSQSNEQFF
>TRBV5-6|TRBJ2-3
CACPGRGTDTQYF
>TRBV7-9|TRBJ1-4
CASSFRGRNENLFF
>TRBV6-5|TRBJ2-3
CASRYTGSADTQYF
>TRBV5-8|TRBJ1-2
CASSSPTGTAPYGYTF